This entry lists 19 T cell receptor beta chains sequenced from one sample in a study of T cells in Graves' hyperthyroidism and ophthalmopathy. RNA transcripts were the template for amplifying TCR beta CDR3 regions. First-round RT-PCR with HTBI primers amplified the TCR CDR3 region. TCRdb processed the multiplex PCR reads anew with MiXCR; each CDR3 protein has one entry. The top ten clones hold 67% of a sample with some 150,000 distinct CDR3 sequences, approximately 24% of them seen once. Input material: blood. These receptors originate from a woman aged 50 to 60 with Graves' hyperthyroidism that later progressed to Graves' ophthalmopathy.

A note on this clonotype: This clone may be a read error of a much larger clone one base away. The chain employs TRBV18 and TRBJ2-7; D tentatively reads TRBD1 or TRBD2 (5 bases each). This CDR3 comprises 15 residues. From germline, CDR1 is KGHSH and CDR2 LQKENI. The CDR3 region has the DNA TGTGTCAGCTCACCAAATAGGGACCGCCTCTACGAGCAGTACTTC. Its translation is CVSSPNRDRLYEQYF.

Turning to this clonotype: Being one base from a much bigger clone, this may be a read error. V usage is TRBV2 and J usage is TRBJ1-5, with TRBD1 identical over 7 bases. This CDR3 comprises 14 residues. Germline V gene data show CDR1 as SNHLY and CDR2 as FYNNEI. V trimming: 4 bases; J trimming: 4 bases; junction bases outside the gene matches: 4. CDR3 nucleotides: TGTGCCAGCAGTGGACAGGGTTGGAATCAGCCCCAGCATTTT. Protein sequence: CASSGQGWNQPQHF.

This clonotype has only a few counts. The chain uses TRBV6-1 and TRBJ1-4; TRBD1 aligns across 10 bases. The CDR3 is made up of 15 amino acids. With V trimmed by 6 bases and J by 6 bases, 7 bases remained unmatched. Germline-derived CDR1 and CDR2 are MNHNS and SASEGT. This CDR3 reads CASSPGQGRHEKLFF. The CDR3 DNA reads TGTGCCAGCAGCCCGGGACAGGGGAGGCATGAAAAACTGTTTTTT.

This chain joins TRBV20-1 and TRBJ2-1, with TRBD2 matching 10 bases. In germline, CDR1 is DFQATT, CDR2 SNEGSKA (reference sequence). CDR3 size: 18 residues. V shed 0 bases, J shed 0 bases, and the junction held 8 bases outside the gene matches. The CDR3 DNA is TGCAGTGCTAGAGATTCCGGGACTAGCGTTAGCTCCTACAATGAGCAGTTCTTC. This translates into CSARDSGTSVSSYNEQFF.

In its sample, this clonotype was seen many times. The rearrangement joins TRBV5-1 to TRBJ2-1, with D possibly TRBD2 on 5 matching bases. The CDR3 is 15 amino acids. V lost 3 bases and J 5 bases, leaving 15 bases between the germline ends. Germline values: CDR1 SGHRS, CDR2 YFSETQ. CDR3: CASSSISGFNNEQFF. CDR3 nucleotide sequence: TGCGCCAGCAGCTCTATAAGCGGCTTCAACAATGAGCAGTTCTTC.

This clonotype was found once. This chain joins TRBV19 and TRBJ2-3; D is perhaps TRBD1 (5 bases). V was clipped by 4 bases and J by 4 bases, with 9 bases between them. CDR3 length: 13 residues. Germline assignment: CDR1 LNHDA and CDR2 SQIVND (reference sequence). This chain's CDR3 is CASSKGVPDTQYF. The CDR3 nucleotides read TGTGCCAGTAGTAAAGGGGTTCCAGATACGCAGTATTTT.

In this sample, this clonotype turned up many times. The chain recombines TRBV5-1 with TRBJ1-2; TRBD1 agrees at 10 bases. This CDR3 comprises 13 residues. After removal of 7 bases from V and 4 bases from J, the junction contained 4 bases not matched to a gene. The V gene's germline CDR1 is SGHRS and CDR2 YFSETQ. The DNA of the CDR3 is TGCGCCAGCCAAAGGACAGGGGGCTATGGCTACACCTTC. Protein: CASQRTGGYGYTF.

On this clonotype: A much bigger clone sits one base away, suggesting this may be a read error. The chain links TRBV7-9 to TRBJ2-7, with D possibly matching TRBD2 (6 bases). The germline gives CDR1 SEHNR, CDR2 FQNEAQ (reference sequence). The CDR3 runs 13 residues. DNA of the CDR3: TGTGCCAGCAGCACGGGGGAGCTGAGTGAGCGGTACTTC. It translates to CASSTGELSERYF.

Many counts were recorded for this clonotype. This rearrangement joins TRBV30 to TRBJ2-1; 15 nucleotides match TRBD2. Trimming at V came to 2 bases and at J to 7 bases, leaving 6 bases not matched to a gene. Looked up from germline, CDR1 is GTSNPN and CDR2 is SVGIG (reference sequence). The CDR3 has 16 residues. The CDR3 loop reads CAWSYRTSGRANEQFF. CDR3 nucleotides: TGTGCCTGGAGTTACCGGACTAGCGGGAGGGCAAATGAGCAGTTCTTC.

This clonotype was observed a handful of times. The V and J genes are TRBV24-1 and TRBJ2-5, with D possibly being TRBD1 or TRBD2 (6 bases each). Germline V gives CDR1 KGHDR, CDR2 SFDVKD. This CDR3 comprises 14 residues. The ends were cut back, 5 bases at V and 5 bases at J, with 14 bases in the middle. CDR3 amino acids: CATSGVGGGETQYF. The DNA for the CDR3 is TGTGCCACCAGTGGAGTTGGAGGGGGGGAGACCCAGTACTTC.

This clonotype was seen ten or more times. The CDR3: CASSDIWRSQQYF. The DNA for the CDR3 is TGTGCCAGCAGTGATATCTGGCGGAGTCAGCAGTACTTC. This rearrangement joins TRBV6-1 to TRBJ2-7, with D unresolved. Germline values: CDR1 MNHNS, CDR2 SASEGT. Deletions cut 3 bases from V and 8 bases from J, with 14 bases between. The CDR3 has 13 amino acids.

This clonotype was observed many times. The chain combines TRBV7-9 with TRBJ2-5, with 13 bases identical to TRBD2. V shed 4 bases, J shed 4 bases, and the junction held 9 bases outside the gene matches. Germline-derived CDR1 and CDR2 are SEHNR and FQNEAQ (reference sequence). The CDR3 loop spans 17 amino acids. CDR3 amino acids: CASSSRTSGRVGETQYF. CDR3 in DNA: TGTGCCAGCAGCTCAAGGACTAGCGGGAGAGTCGGAGAGACCCAGTACTTC.

This clonotype was counted at least ten times. The CDR3 DNA reads as TGTGCCAGCAGCAGTGGGGGAGCGGGGGAGACCCAGTACTTC. Protein sequence: CASSSGGAGETQYF. The V gene is TRBV9, the J gene TRBJ2-5; TRBD2 matches 7 bases. V shed 4 bases, J shed 5 bases, and the junction held 8 bases outside the gene matches. The CDR3 is 14 residues long. The germline gives CDR1 SGDLS, CDR2 YYNGEE.

The table lists this clonotype with many counts. The rearrangement uses TRBV28 and TRBJ1-5; no definite D call. Germline CDR1 is MDHEN and CDR2 is SYDVKM. Trimming took 6 bases from V and 0 from J, leaving 9 bases between them. The CDR3 totals 14 residues. The CDR3 spells CASRSIYSNQPQHF. DNA of the CDR3: TGTGCCAGCAGATCCATTTATAGCAATCAGCCCCAGCATTTT.

This clonotype was found many times. The rearrangement uses TRBV5-1 and TRBJ2-7; TRBD2 matches at 10 bases. The CDR3 runs 14 residues. V lost 6 bases and J lost 2; bases outside the gene matches: 5. Germline CDR1 is SGHRS and CDR2 is YFSETQ. CDR3 amino acids: CASTLAGATYEQYF. The CDR3 coding sequence is TGCGCCAGCACCCTAGCGGGGGCCACCTACGAGCAGTACTTC.

This clonotype was found many times. This chain connects TRBV20-1 to TRBJ1-1; tentatively, D is TRBD1 (5 bases). This CDR3 comprises 15 residues. Germline-derived CDR1 and CDR2 are DFQATT and SNEGSKA (reference sequence). V was shortened by 2 bases and J by 1 base, with 14 bases between the two germline ends. CDR3 amino acids: CSARLWGGRNTEAFF. DNA for the CDR3: TGCAGTGCTAGATTATGGGGGGGTCGGAACACTGAAGCTTTCTTT.

By share of the sample, this clonotype is medium-sized. V and J are TRBV20-1 and TRBJ2-7; 7 nucleotides align to TRBD1. CDR1 and CDR2 from the germline V gene are DFQATT and SNEGSKA (reference sequence). V was clipped by 5 bases and J by 2 bases; unmatched bases: 12. The CDR3 consists of 15 residues. The CDR3 DNA sequence: TGCAGTGCTCCTTCACGGGACAGTGTTGCCTACGAGCAGTACTTC. Protein: CSAPSRDSVAYEQYF.

This clonotype was observed a few times. V gene TRBV6-5 combines with J gene TRBJ2-3; TRBD2 aligns across 9 bases. V shed 2 bases, J shed 2 bases, and the junction held 2 bases outside the gene matches. From germline, CDR1 is MNHEY and CDR2 SVGAGI. CDR3 size: 15 residues. This CDR3 reads CASSYTSGYTDTQYF. CDR3 in DNA: TGTGCCAGCAGTTACACTAGCGGGTACACAGATACGCAGTATTTT.

This clonotype was observed a handful of times. The chain combines TRBV29-1 with TRBJ2-1; D possibly matches TRBD1 or TRBD2 (5 bases each). Germline CDR1 is SQVTM and CDR2 is ANQGSEA. This CDR3 comprises 12 residues. Trimming removed 7 bases from V and 12 bases from J, with 19 bases in between. CDR3 coding DNA: TGCAGCGGAACCGGGTCCTCAGGGAGGCAGTTCTTC. It encodes CSGTGSSGRQFF.